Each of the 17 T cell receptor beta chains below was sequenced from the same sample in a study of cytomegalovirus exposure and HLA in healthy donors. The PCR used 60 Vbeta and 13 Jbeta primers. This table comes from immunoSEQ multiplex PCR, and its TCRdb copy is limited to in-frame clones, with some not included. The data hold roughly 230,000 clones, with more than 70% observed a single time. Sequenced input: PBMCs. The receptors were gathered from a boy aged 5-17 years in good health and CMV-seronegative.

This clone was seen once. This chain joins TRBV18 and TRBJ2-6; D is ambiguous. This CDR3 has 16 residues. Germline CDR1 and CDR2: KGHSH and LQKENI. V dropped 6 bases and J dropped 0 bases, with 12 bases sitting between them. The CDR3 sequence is CASSNIPGSGANVLTF. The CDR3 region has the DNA TGTGCCAGCTCGAATATTCCGGGCTCTGGGGCCAACGTCCTGACTTTC. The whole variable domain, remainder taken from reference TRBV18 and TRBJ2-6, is NAGVMQNPRHLVRRRGQEARLRCSPMKGHSHVYWYRQLPEEGLKFMVYLQKENIIDESGMPKERFSAEFPKEGPSILRIQQVVRGDSAAYFCASSNIPGSGANVLTFGAGSRLTVL.

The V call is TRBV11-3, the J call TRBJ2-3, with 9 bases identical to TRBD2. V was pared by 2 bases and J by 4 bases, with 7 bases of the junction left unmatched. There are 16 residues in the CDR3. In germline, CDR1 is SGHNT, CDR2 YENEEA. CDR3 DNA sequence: TGTGCCAGCAGCTTAATCGGGACTAGCCACCCAGATACGCAGTATTTT. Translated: CASSLIGTSHPDTQYF.

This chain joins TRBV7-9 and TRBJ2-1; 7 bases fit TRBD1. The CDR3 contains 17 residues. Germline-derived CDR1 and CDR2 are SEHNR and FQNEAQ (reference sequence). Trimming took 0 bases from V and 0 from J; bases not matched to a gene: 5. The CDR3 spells CASSLAWGQNSYNEQFF. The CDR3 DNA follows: TGTGCCAGCAGCTTAGCGTGGGGACAGAACTCCTACAATGAGCAGTTCTTC.

DNA for the CDR3: TGCGCCAGCAGCCATCTAACCTACCCGGAGGACAACACTGAAGCTTTCTTT. Protein sequence: CASSHLTYPEDNTEAFF. The V gene is TRBV4-1, the J gene TRBJ1-1; D not certain. Germline CDR1 is MGHRA and CDR2 is YSYEKL. CDR3 length: 17 residues. Trimming took 3 bases from V and 2 from J, leaving 19 bases between them.

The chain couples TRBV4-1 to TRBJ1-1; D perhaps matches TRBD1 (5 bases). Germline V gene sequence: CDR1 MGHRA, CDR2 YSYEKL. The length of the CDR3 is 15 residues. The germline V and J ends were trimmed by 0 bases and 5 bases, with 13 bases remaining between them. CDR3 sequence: CASSQDGVGGTEAFF. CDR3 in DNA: TGCGCCAGCAGCCAAGACGGGGTTGGGGGGACTGAAGCTTTCTTT.

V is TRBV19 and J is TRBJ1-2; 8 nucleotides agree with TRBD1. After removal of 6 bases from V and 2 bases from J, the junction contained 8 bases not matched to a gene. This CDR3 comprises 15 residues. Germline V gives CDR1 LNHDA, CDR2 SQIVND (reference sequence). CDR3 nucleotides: TGTGCCAGTAGGGCAGGGGGCCTTTCAAACTATGGCTACACCTTC. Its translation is CASRAGGLSNYGYTF.

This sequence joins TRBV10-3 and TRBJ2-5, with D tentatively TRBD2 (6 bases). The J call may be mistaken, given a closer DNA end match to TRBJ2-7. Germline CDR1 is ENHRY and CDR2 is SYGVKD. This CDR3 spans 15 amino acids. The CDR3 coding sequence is TGTGCCATCAGTCCCGTCGGCGGGGCAGGCTACGAGCAGTACTTC. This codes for CAISPVGGAGYEQYF.

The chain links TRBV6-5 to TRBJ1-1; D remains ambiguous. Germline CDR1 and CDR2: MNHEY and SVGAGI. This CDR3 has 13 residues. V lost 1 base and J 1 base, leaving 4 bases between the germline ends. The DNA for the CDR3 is TGTGCCAGCAGTTACTTCCAGAACACTGAAGCTTTCTTT. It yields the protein CASSYFQNTEAFF.

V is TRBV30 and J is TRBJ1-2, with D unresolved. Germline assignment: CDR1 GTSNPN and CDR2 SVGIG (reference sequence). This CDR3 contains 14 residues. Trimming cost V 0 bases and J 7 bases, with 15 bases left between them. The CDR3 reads CAWSVESGRFGYTF. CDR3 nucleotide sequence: TGTGCCTGGAGTGTAGAATCAGGTCGGTTTGGCTACACCTTC. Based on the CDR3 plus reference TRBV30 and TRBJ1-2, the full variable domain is SQTIHQWPATLVQPVGSPLSLECTVEGTSNPNLYWYRQAAGRGLQLLFYSVGIGQISSEVPQNLSASRPQDRQFILSSKKLLLSDSGFYLCAWSVESGRFGYTFGSGTRLTVV.

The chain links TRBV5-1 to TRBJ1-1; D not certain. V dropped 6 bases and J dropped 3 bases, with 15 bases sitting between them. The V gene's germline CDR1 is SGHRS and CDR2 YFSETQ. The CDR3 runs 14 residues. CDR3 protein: CASKPQVQDTEAFF. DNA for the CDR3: TGCGCCAGCAAACCGCAGGTTCAAGACACTGAAGCTTTCTTT.

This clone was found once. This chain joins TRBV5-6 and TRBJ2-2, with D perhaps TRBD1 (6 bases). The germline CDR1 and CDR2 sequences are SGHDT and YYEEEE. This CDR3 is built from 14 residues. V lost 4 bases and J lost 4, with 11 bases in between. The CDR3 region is CASSPGQSTGELFF. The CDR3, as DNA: TGTGCCAGCAGCCCAGGACAGTCCACCGGGGAGCTGTTTTTT.

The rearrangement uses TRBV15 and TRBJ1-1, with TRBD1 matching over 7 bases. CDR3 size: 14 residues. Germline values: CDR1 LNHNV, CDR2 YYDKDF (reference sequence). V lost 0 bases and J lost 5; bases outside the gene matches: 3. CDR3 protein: CATSREEGATEAFF. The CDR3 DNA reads TGTGCCACCAGCAGAGAGGAGGGGGCGACTGAAGCTTTCTTT.

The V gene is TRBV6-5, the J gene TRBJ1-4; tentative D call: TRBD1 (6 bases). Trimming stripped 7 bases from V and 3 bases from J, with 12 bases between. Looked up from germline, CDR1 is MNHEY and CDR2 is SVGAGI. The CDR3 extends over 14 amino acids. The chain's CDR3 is CASTAGASNEKLFF. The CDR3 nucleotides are TGTGCCAGCACCGCGGGGGCTTCTAATGAAAAACTGTTTTTT.

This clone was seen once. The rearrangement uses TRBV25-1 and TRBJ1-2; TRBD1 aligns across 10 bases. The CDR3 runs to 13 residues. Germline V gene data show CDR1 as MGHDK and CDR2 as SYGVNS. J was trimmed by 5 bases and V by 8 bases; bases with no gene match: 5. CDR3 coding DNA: TGTGCCAGCTACGGGACAGGGGATTATGGCTACACCTTC. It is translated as CASYGTGDYGYTF.

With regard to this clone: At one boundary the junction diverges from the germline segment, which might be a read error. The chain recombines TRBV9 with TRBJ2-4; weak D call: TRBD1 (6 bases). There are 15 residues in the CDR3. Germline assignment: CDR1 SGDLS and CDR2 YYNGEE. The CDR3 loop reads CASGVAGAAKNIQYF. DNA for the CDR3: TGTGCCAGCGGCGTAGCAGGGGCTGCCAAAAACATTCAGTACTTC.

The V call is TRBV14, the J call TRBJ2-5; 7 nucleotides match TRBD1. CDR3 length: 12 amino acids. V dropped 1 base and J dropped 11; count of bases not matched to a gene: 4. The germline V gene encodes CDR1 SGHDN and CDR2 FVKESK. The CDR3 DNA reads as TGTGCCAGCAGCCAAGTGACAGGGCGGCAGTACTTC. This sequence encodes CASSQVTGRQYF. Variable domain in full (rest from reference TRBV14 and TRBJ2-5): EAGVTQFPSHSVIEKGQTVTLRCDPISGHDNLYWYRRVMGKEIKFLLHFVKESKQDESGMPNNRFLAERTGGTYSTLKVQPAELEDSGVYFCASSQVTGRQYFGPGTRLLVL.

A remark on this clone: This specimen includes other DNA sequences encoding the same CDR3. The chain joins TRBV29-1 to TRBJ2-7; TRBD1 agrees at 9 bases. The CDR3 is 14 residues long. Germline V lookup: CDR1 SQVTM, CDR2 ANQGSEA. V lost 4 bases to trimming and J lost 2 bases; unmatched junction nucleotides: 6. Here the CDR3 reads CSVAEQGAAYEQYF. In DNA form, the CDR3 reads TGCAGCGTTGCTGAACAGGGGGCGGCCTACGAGCAGTACTTC.